This paragraph reports one TCR beta chain. Its target antigen remains unknown. Base-call qualities are not available, and no considerably larger clone is one nucleotide away. The library relied on the immunoSEQ multiplex PCR assay. The multiplex PCR relied on a mix of 60 forward primers for TCR Vbeta segments and 13 reverse primers for TCR Jbeta segments. Amplification of the CDR3 region of rearranged TCR beta genes was performed with a multiplex PCR assay on genomic DNA. On the Illumina HiSeq System, the amplified TCR beta libraries were sequenced as 87-base-pair reads. As for how the authors treated the data: In a later analysis, 77 million or so unique TCR beta chains were counted across the 666 repertoires, and roughly 9.9 million of these chains were shared by at least two donors. To remove PCR and sequencing errors, raw reads were error-corrected and collapsed into unique sequences using a nearest-neighbor algorithm that merged closely related sequences. Alignment of CDR3 sequences to IMGT reference sequences was used to assign V, D and J gene segments. For a sequence to be retained, a match of at least six nucleotides was required to both a V gene segment and a J gene segment. A rearrangement was called productive if the CDR3 had no stop codons and remained in frame with V and J, and every other rearrangement was called non-productive. CDR3 was defined according to IMGT convention as the region running from the second conserved V-encoded cysteine to the conserved J-encoded phenylalanine. The earlier analysis of some 600 of the donors excluded sequences that lacked an unambiguous match to a single V gene segment. In an earlier analysis of several hundred of the donors, a V segment was called functional when productive rearrangements were above 56.7%, and segregating when the standard deviation between donors exceeded 5%. To diagnose cytomegalovirus status from the catalog of TCR beta chain sequences, a statistical classification framework was built. In a later analysis, V and J genes were assigned by comparing TCR nucleotide sequences against IMGT/GENE-DB human TR gene sequences. A later analysis assigned CDR3 sequences and most-parsimonious VDJ recombination scenarios with the TCRdist pipeline. In a later analysis, each TCR beta chain was defined by its CDR3 amino acid sequence together with its V-gene family, and reads without a unique V-gene family were excluded. As a way to deal with suspected cross-contamination and a sequencing artifact, a later analysis dropped approximately 570 nucleotide sequences that were highly shared and had low generation probability. A later analysis calculated a clonal expansion index for each public chain from normalized within-repertoire ranks of inferred template counts. A later analysis computed generation probabilities with a VDJ recombination model fitted to out-of-frame rearrangements, and checked the results against IGoR. In a later analysis, TCR-TCR, TCR-HLA and TCR-CMV co-occurrence was scored with hypergeometric tests, and a repertoire-size bias correction was applied to TCR pairs. A later analysis estimated false discovery rates by permuting HLA or CMV assignments 20 times. In a later analysis, co-occurring TCRs were grouped using DBSCAN, and TCRdist sequence similarity was added for clustering within HLA-allele-positive subsets. Repertoires with fewer than 30,000 or more than 120,000 public chains, plus five repertoires with anomalous nucleotide sharing, were excluded from co-occurrence clustering. TCRdb re-hosts the immuneACCESS table, in-frame sequences only. Its copies lack some clones; in the studies checked, an unresolved V gene accounts for under half of them, and the cause for the rest is not known. V and J calls and clone size follow that table, whereas D and trimming were derived from the DNA. This sample holds around 61,000 clones; 65% to 80% were observed only once. The ten largest clones capture about 17% of the sample.

This sample is drawn from a study of cytomegalovirus exposure and HLA in healthy donors (dated by TCRdb to about 2017). At the level of the whole study: An earlier analysis of under 600 of the donors reported approximately 270 Gb of sequence data and some 120 million unique TCR beta sequences from around 200 million T cells. Four to six DR-DQ haplotypes were handled as single units for association and clustering, since linkage in the cohort was strong. On average, roughly 250,000 unique TCR beta nucleotide sequences were sequenced per donor among several hundred genotyped donors of the cohort, with roughly 19% of those sequences being non-productive. Along with the approximately 700-subject first cohort, a separate validation cohort of approximately 110 different subjects was used. To predict cytomegalovirus infection status, the study brought together high-throughput TCR immunosequencing, statistical association of individual TCRs with disease status, and machine learning. A later analysis re-examined previously published TCR beta repertoires from 500 to 700 donors and added high-resolution HLA genotyping to investigate patterns of TCR occurrence. An earlier analysis of 587 of the donors used high-throughput TCR beta sequencing to judge whether each TCR beta V gene segment behaved as functional or pseudogenic. A later genetic analysis took genome-wide SNP genotypes for about 65% of the 666 donors and used that subset as a discovery cohort. In the later analysis, no new phenotypic data were used to find candidate immune exposures; instead, reliance was placed on TCR beta sequences and their occurrence across donors. Of the roughly 400 genotyped donors, 65% to 90% fell in the genetic ancestry cluster associated with self-reported Caucasian donors. An early release covering about 600 HLA-typed donors comprised around 300 gigabases of sequencing data and some 79 million unique TCR sequences. The number of donors typed differed by locus, with roughly 629-640 for A, B, C, DRB1 and DQB1, roughly 520 for DQA1, 600 to 610 for DPA1, and over 400 for DPB1. Every discovery cohort repertoire had been produced on one sequencing platform. The study aimed to test whether signatures of past pathogen exposure could be identified by cataloging public T cell receptors. The study profiled the T cell repertoires of under 700 subjects by immunosequencing and related them to cytomegalovirus serostatus. Donor age, sex, ethnicity and CMV serostatus were compiled together with the repertoire data. Class I and class II HLA loci were covered by the typing at four-digit resolution. Study-level results and caveats: A later analysis associated 15,000 to 20,000 TCR beta sequences with specific HLA alleles at a false discovery rate of 0.05. In a later analysis, HLA-associated TCR beta chains were found to be more clonally expanded and to have lower generation probabilities than equally common non-associated chains. Some IMGT-functional V segments, including TRBV6-2 and TRBV6-3, could not be distinguished by the 87-base-pair reads and were therefore excluded. The earlier analysis of approximately 540 of the donors excluded roughly 17 rarely observed V segments, including chromosome 9 orphons, because counts were too low. Across donors, most TCR sequences were observed very rarely, whereas some public TCRs were present in many individuals. The authors suggested that the approach could potentially be extended to other disease states and immunological phenotypes. An earlier analysis of several hundred of the donors showed that most TCR beta V segments appeared in productive rearrangements either about 90% or about 30% of the time, which broadly matched IMGT annotations. A cluster of highly shared sequence variants was judged likely to represent a technical artifact of the sequencing pipeline. A further reported finding was that TCR beta sequences accurately predicted the HLA-A and HLA-B alleles for most subjects in the first cohort. A later genetic analysis associated a missense DCLRE1C variant with V-gene and J-gene trimming of TCR beta chains, and an independent cohort replicated the association. Compared with the roughly 700-donor mean, donors in an Asian-associated ancestry cluster had fewer N-insertions in productive TCRs, according to a later genetic analysis. The cohort was sequenced for TCR beta chains only, and without alpha or paired-chain data the features that could be detected were limited. In a later analysis, several top co-occurrence clusters were reported to appear linked to parvovirus B19, influenza, CMV and Epstein-Barr virus. Immune exposure information for the cohort was limited to CMV serostatus. In vitro tests confirmed that a few of the cytomegalovirus-associated TCR beta chains recognize cytomegalovirus antigens. A later analysis found that most CMV-associated TCR beta chains appeared HLA-restricted, with HLA associations seemingly driven largely by CMV exposure. The study gave a list of roughly 150 TCR beta chains associated with cytomegalovirus. Linkage disequilibrium might explain the correlated functional status among segregating V segments, but an unknown experimental factor could not be excluded. When HLA alleles, especially DR and DQ, strongly co-occurred, attributing TCR associations to individual alleles was difficult. Cytomegalovirus status was reported to be diagnosed by the classifier with high specificity and sensitivity in both the original and validation cohorts. A later analysis found that TCR association rates varied across HLA loci, with DRB1 alleles showing the most associated TCRs and HLA-C alleles the fewest. The presence/absence analyses assumed that sequencing depth was roughly uniform across donors, and that assumption may not be true. HLA typing was unavailable for some donors at each locus, so association tests used only the typed subset.

The cohort consisted of 670 or so healthy bone marrow donors. At the time of sampling, every cohort member was nominally healthy, though immune exposures that went unrecorded were likely present. The donor was CMV seropositive and was included in the group of 250 to 350 seropositive cohort members. A peripheral blood sample was collected from each donor, and TCR beta sequencing was performed on peripheral blood mononuclear cells. The Qiagen DNeasy Blood Extraction Kit was used to extract genomic DNA from the blood cell samples. Clipping removes 1 base from V and 0 bases from J, with 17 as the unmatched junction base count. CDR3 length: 21 amino acids, cysteine to phenylalanine. Only CDR3 DNA is held: 63 bases, read in frame from base 1. CDR1 is given as SGHDN and CDR2 as FVKESK, both from the germline V gene.

This receptor chain uses TRBV14 and TRBJ2-2; 7 bases in between match TRBD2. Sequenced: PBMCs. The sequence was obtained from a man aged 40-49 years in good health and CMV-seropositive. The CDR3 region reads CASSQGALKRGKVPNTGELFF. The base sequence is TGTGCCAGCAGCCAAGGTGCCCTAAAGCGGGGTAAAGTCCCGAACACCGGGGAGCTGTTTTTT. The full variable domain, completed from the reference TRBV14 and TRBJ2-2 proteins outside the CDR3, reads EAGVTQFPSHSVIEKGQTVTLRCDPISGHDNLYWYRRVMGKEIKFLLHFVKESKQDESGMPNNRFLAERTGGTYSTLKVQPAELEDSGVYFCASSQGALKRGKVPNTGELFFGEGSRLTVL.